This is a list of T cell receptor beta chains from one sample in a study of blood T cell repertoires in COVID-19. The assay was immunoSEQ multiplex PCR, and TCRdb's table has in-frame clones only and misses some. The sample lists some 98,000 clones; roughly 80% were seen once. Input material: peripheral blood. The receptors were sampled from a human donor in a cohort sampled during active COVID-19. Both conserved end residues are part of each CDR3. Each record gives: D gene, CDR3 length, V gene, J gene, CDR3 DNA, CDR3 protein. A D gene is named only where the DNA matches it firmly.

d_gene: -
len: 16
v_gene: TRBV28
j_gene: TRBJ1-3
CDR3nt: TGTGCCAGCAGTCTCAACCGCGGGGTATCTGGAAACACCATATATTTT
CDR3aa: CASSLNRGVSGNTIYF

d_gene: TRBD1
len: 15
v_gene: TRBV10-3
j_gene: TRBJ2-7
CDR3nt: TGTGCCATCAGTGCGAGGGACAGGAGCTCCTACGAGCAGTACTTC
CDR3aa: CAISARDRSSYEQYF

d_gene: -
len: 18
v_gene: TRBV19
j_gene: TRBJ2-6
CDR3nt: TGTGCCAGTAGTTCCAACGGACGGGGAGTCTCTGGGGCCAACGTCCTGACTTTC
CDR3aa: CASSSNGRGVSGANVLTF

d_gene: TRBD1
len: 14
v_gene: TRBV5-4
j_gene: TRBJ1-2
CDR3nt: TGTGCCAGCAGCCCGGGGACAGGGGGCGATGGCTACACCTTC
CDR3aa: CASSPGTGGDGYTF

d_gene: -
len: 15
v_gene: TRBV25-1
j_gene: TRBJ2-1
CDR3nt: TGTGCCAGCAGTGAAGGGCAGGGATCCTACAATGAGCAGTTCTTC
CDR3aa: CASSEGQGSYNEQFF

d_gene: -
len: 12
v_gene: TRBV30
j_gene: TRBJ1-4
CDR3nt: TGTGCCTGGACTCCCGGGCCGGGGAAACTGTTTTTT
CDR3aa: CAWTPGPGKLFF

d_gene: -
len: 15
v_gene: TRBV4-1
j_gene: TRBJ2-7
CDR3nt: TGCGCCAGCAGCCAAGAGGGGGGATACCACTACGAGCAGTACTTC
CDR3aa: CASSQEGGYHYEQYF

d_gene: -
len: 16
v_gene: TRBV5-5
j_gene: TRBJ1-1
CDR3nt: TGTGCCAGCAGCTTACGGGAGATGGGGCTGAACACTGAAGCTTTCTTT
CDR3aa: CASSLREMGLNTEAFF

d_gene: TRBD2
len: 14
v_gene: TRBV7-2
j_gene: TRBJ2-1
CDR3nt: TGTGCCACCTCCCGGAGCGGGAGGTTCAATGAGCAGTTCTTC
CDR3aa: CATSRSGRFNEQFF

d_gene: TRBD2
len: 14
v_gene: TRBV7-2
j_gene: TRBJ2-3
CDR3nt: TGTGCCAGCAGCTTAGTTAGCGGGTCAGATACGCAGTATTTT
CDR3aa: CASSLVSGSDTQYF

d_gene: TRBD1
len: 15
v_gene: TRBV5-1
j_gene: TRBJ2-3
CDR3nt: TGCGCCAGCAGCACCTCCGGGACAGGCGGGGATACGCAGTATTTT
CDR3aa: CASSTSGTGGDTQYF

d_gene: TRBD2
len: 15
v_gene: TRBV30
j_gene: TRBJ2-1
CDR3nt: TGTGCCTGGAGTGTAGGGCTAGCGGGAGGGGAGGAGCAGTTCTTC
CDR3aa: CAWSVGLAGGEEQFF

d_gene: -
len: 13
v_gene: TRBV2
j_gene: TRBJ2-7
CDR3nt: TGTGCCAGCAGTGAATTGACTTCCTACGAGCAGTACTTC
CDR3aa: CASSELTSYEQYF

d_gene: TRBD1
len: 14
v_gene: TRBV5-1
j_gene: TRBJ2-7
CDR3nt: TGCGCCAGCAGCTTGGGACAGGGGGCGGACGAGCAGTACTTC
CDR3aa: CASSLGQGADEQYF

d_gene: -
len: 13
v_gene: TRBV7-2
j_gene: TRBJ2-7
CDR3nt: TGTGCCAGCAGCTTGGGCAACGGCAGGGAGCAGTACTTC
CDR3aa: CASSLGNGREQYF